The next 21 T cell receptor beta chains were all read from a single sample in a study of blood T cell repertoires in COVID-19. Here immunoSEQ multiplex PCR was the method, and the copy in TCRdb shows in-frame clones only, minus some. The table shows about 300,000 clones, with around four fifths occurring only once. The specimen was peripheral blood. The receptors come from a woman aged 45-60 years with acute or convalescent COVID-19.

The J gene is TRBJ1-6, the V gene TRBV19; D may be TRBD1 (5 bases). Germline CDR1 reads LNHDA; CDR2 reads SQIVND (reference sequence). The length of the CDR3 is 17 residues. V was clipped by 8 bases and J by 2 bases, with 19 bases between them. CDR3 nucleotides: TGTGCCAGTTCCACCGGCCGCCAGGGCACCTATAATTCACCCCTCCACTTT. Translated, it gives CASSTGRQGTYNSPLHF.

This chain links TRBV10-3 with TRBJ2-1, with 8 nucleotides matching TRBD1. CDR3 size: 14 residues. CDR1 ENHRY and CDR2 SYGVKD come from the germline V gene. The V and J ends lost 2 bases and 9 bases, in that order; junction bases with no gene match: 6. This chain's CDR3 is CAISEPGQAGEQFF. The CDR3 DNA follows: TGTGCCATCAGTGAGCCGGGACAGGCGGGTGAGCAGTTCTTC.

This clone was seen a handful of times. This rearrangement joins TRBV19 to TRBJ2-7; perhaps TRBD1 as D (6 bases). With 3 bases removed from V and 3 bases from J, the gap between germline ends came to 9 bases. Germline CDR1 LNHDA, CDR2 SQIVND (reference sequence). The CDR3 is 13 residues long. In nucleotides, the CDR3 is TGTGCCAGTAGTATTGGACAGAGCTACGAGCAGTACGTC. Translating it yields CASSIGQSYEQYV.

This clone has only a few counts. This chain connects TRBV7-9 to TRBJ1-2, with no clear D. This CDR3 has 15 amino acids. Trimming stripped 8 bases from V and 0 bases from J, with 16 bases between. CDR1 and CDR2 from the germline V gene are SEHNR and FQNEAQ (reference sequence). The CDR3 bases are TGTGCCAGCGCAAAACGGTCGGGTACTAACTATGGCTACACCTTC. Residues: CASAKRSGTNYGYTF. Full variable domain (missing parts from reference TRBV7-9 and TRBJ1-2): DTGVSQNPRHKITKRGQNVTFRCDPISEHNRLYWYRQTLGQGPEFLTYFQNEAQLEKSRLLSDRFSAERPKGSFSTLEIQRTEQGDSAMYLCASAKRSGTNYGYTFGSGTRLTVV.

This clone was detected once. The same CDR3 arises from other DNA sequences in this sample as well. V is TRBV9 and J is TRBJ1-1; D is perhaps TRBD1 (5 bases). The V and J ends lost 2 bases and 1 base respectively, with 6 bases between them. Germline lookup yields CDR1 SGDLS and CDR2 YYNGEE. This CDR3 has 13 residues. The CDR3 sequence is CASSVDRNTEAFF. CDR3 coding DNA: TGTGCCAGCAGCGTTGACAGGAACACTGAAGCTTTCTTT.

This chain uses TRBV5-5 with TRBJ1-4; D not resolved. Trimming took 0 bases from V and 2 from J, leaving 2 bases between them. CDR1 is SGHKS and CDR2 is YYEKEE in the germline V gene (reference sequence). The length of the CDR3 is 13 residues. The CDR3 DNA reads as TGTGCCAGCAGCTTGGCTACTAATGAAAAACTGTTTTTT. It specifies CASSLATNEKLFF.

This clone was found a few times. This chain connects TRBV2 to TRBJ1-1; 7 bases are shared with TRBD1. There are 13 residues in the CDR3. The V gene end was trimmed by 10 bases and the J gene end by 4 bases; junction bases not matched to a gene: 9. Germline CDR1 reads SNHLY; CDR2 reads FYNNEI. The CDR3 nucleotides are TGTGCCACACAGACAGGGTTGGGCACTGAAGCTTTCTTT. Translation gives CATQTGLGTEAFF.

V is TRBV30 and J is TRBJ1-1; D is possibly TRBD1 (5 bases). V was cut by 2 bases and J by 2 bases, with 9 bases left in between. Per the germline V gene, CDR1 is GTSNPN and CDR2 is SVGIG (reference sequence). The CDR3 is 13 amino acids. CDR3 region: CAWSRGQNTEAFF. CDR3 DNA: TGTGCCTGGAGTAGGGGTCAAAACACTGAAGCTTTCTTT. The full variable domain, rest sourced from reference TRBV30 and TRBJ1-1, is SQTIHQWPATLVQPVGSPLSLECTVEGTSNPNLYWYRQAAGRGLQLLFYSVGIGQISSEVPQNLSASRPQDRQFILSSKKLLLSDSGFYLCAWSRGQNTEAFFGQGTRLTVV.

The J gene is TRBJ2-5, the V gene TRBV7-9; 8 bases map to TRBD2. The CDR3 has 16 residues. V lost 3 bases and J lost 3; bases outside the gene matches: 9. Germline V gene lookup returns CDR1 SEHNR and CDR2 FQNEAQ (reference sequence). CDR3 DNA sequence: TGTGCCAGCAGCTTGCAGCGGGGGACCTTCAAAGAGACCCAGTACTTC. Its translation: CASSLQRGTFKETQYF.

This clone was counted a few times. Within the sample, other DNA sequences also encode this same CDR3. This sequence joins TRBV24-1 and TRBJ2-3, with TRBD2 matching 13 bases. With 4 bases clipped from V and 2 bases from J, the junction kept 5 bases outside the gene matches. The V gene's germline CDR1 is KGHDR and CDR2 SFDVKD. The CDR3 covers 17 residues. This CDR3 reads CATSDRGLAGSTDTQYF. The CDR3 DNA reads TGTGCCACCAGTGACAGGGGACTAGCGGGGTCCACAGATACGCAGTATTTT.

The chain carries TRBV14 and TRBJ1-1, with D uncertain. CDR1 and CDR2 (germline): SGHDN, FVKESK. The CDR3 sequence is 14 residues long. Trimming shortened V by 4 bases and J by 4 bases, and 13 bases separated the two germline ends. The CDR3 is CASSLQMGSTEAFF. The CDR3 DNA reads TGTGCCAGCAGCCTCCAAATGGGGAGCACTGAAGCTTTCTTT.

This chain joins TRBV2 and TRBJ2-1; possibly TRBD1 for D (6 bases). The CDR3 contains 14 residues. The germline CDR1 and CDR2 sequences are SNHLY and FYNNEI. The V end was cut by 6 bases, the J end by 3 bases, with 12 bases between. CDR3 amino acids: CASRAGTLYNEQFF. The CDR3 nucleotides read TGTGCCAGCAGGGCCGGGACACTCTACAATGAGCAGTTCTTC.

The rearrangement uses TRBV5-1 and TRBJ2-5; TRBD1 might be the D (6 bases). This CDR3 contains 14 residues. The germline gives CDR1 SGHRS, CDR2 YFSETQ. The V gene lost 4 bases and the J gene lost 2 bases, with 12 bases spanning the gap. CDR3 amino acids: CASSPGQPQETQYF. The DNA of the CDR3 is TGCGCCAGCAGCCCCGGACAGCCTCAAGAGACCCAGTACTTC.

CDR3 loop: CASSPLGAQERIGYTF. The CDR3 DNA is TGTGCCAGCAGCCCTCTTGGGGCGCAGGAACGGATCGGCTACACCTTC. V gene TRBV3-1 (or the pseudogene TRBV3-2) combines with J gene TRBJ1-2; a weak D match, TRBD1 (5 bases). V shed 4 bases and J shed 8 bases, with 23 bases lying between them. The CDR3 extends over 16 amino acids. Germline CDR1 LGHDT, CDR2 YNNKEL (reference sequence).

The V gene is TRBV12-3 or TRBV12-4, the J gene TRBJ1-1; D unclear. The CDR3 runs to 13 residues. V was pared by 8 bases and J by 0 bases, with 10 bases between. The CDR3 is CASLTVMNTEAFF. CDR3 nucleotides: TGTGCCAGCCTTACAGTGATGAACACTGAAGCTTTCTTT.

The rearrangement joins TRBV5-4 to TRBJ2-5; no firm D call. This CDR3 comprises 13 residues. Trimming cost V 0 bases and J 1 base, with 4 bases left between them. The V gene's germline CDR1 is SGHNT and CDR2 YYREEE (reference sequence). CDR3 bases: TGTGCCAGCAGCTTGGGGCCCCAAGAGACCCAGTACTTC. Its translation: CASSLGPQETQYF.

The CDR3: CASSFGNSDEQFF. The CDR3 DNA follows: TGTGCCAGCAGTTTCGGGAATTCGGATGAGCAGTTCTTC. This chain links TRBV28 with TRBJ2-1; D perhaps matches TRBD2 (5 bases). CDR3 length: 13 residues. From germline, CDR1 is MDHEN and CDR2 SYDVKM. The V and J ends lost 3 bases and 8 bases respectively, with 11 bases between them.

The rearrangement joins TRBV6-6 to TRBJ2-1, with no clear D. Germline-derived CDR1 and CDR2 are MNHNY and SVGAGI (reference sequence). Trimming stripped 5 bases from V and 6 bases from J, with 14 bases between. The length of the CDR3 is 14 residues. In DNA form, the CDR3 reads TGTGCCAGCAGTCCCCTACGTAGCCCCAATGAGCAGTTCTTC. Translated: CASSPLRSPNEQFF.

This sequence joins TRBV2 and TRBJ1-1; TRBD1 matches 7 bases. Losses at the gene ends were 5 bases for V and 6 bases for J; bases not matched to a gene: 9. The CDR3 covers 14 residues. The V gene's germline CDR1 is SNHLY and CDR2 FYNNEI. The CDR3 DNA follows: TGTGCCAGCAGTTCCCAGGGGGTTAGCCCTGAAGCTTTCTTT. Encoded protein: CASSSQGVSPEAFF.

The V gene is TRBV10-1, the J gene TRBJ2-3; 8 positions agree with TRBD1. V was pared by 0 bases and J by 5 bases, with 7 bases of the junction left unmatched. The CDR3 contains 16 residues. Germline V gene sequence: CDR1 WNHNN, CDR2 SYGVQD (reference sequence). As DNA, the CDR3 is TGCGCCAGCAGTGAGTCGGGGACAGGCGCACAAGATACGCAGTATTTT. Translation gives CASSESGTGAQDTQYF.

The V call is TRBV2, the J call TRBJ1-1; 7 positions match TRBD1. V was pared by 6 bases and J by 3 bases, with 19 bases of the junction left unmatched. Germline-derived CDR1 and CDR2 are SNHLY and FYNNEI. This CDR3 has 18 residues. The CDR3 nucleotides are TGTGCCAGCAGAATCGACCAGACAGCCCCCCAGGGGGACACTGAAGCTTTCTTT. It codes for CASRIDQTAPQGDTEAFF.